A selection of T cell receptor beta chains follows, all from one sample in a study of long-term antiretroviral therapy in people with HIV. Clones were sequenced by immunoSEQ multiplex PCR, and TCRdb holds only the in-frame ones, with some missing. The repertoire holds tens of thousands of clones, over 65% seen once, with 7% to 7.5% in the top ten. Sequences were derived from unsorted PBMCs, sampled 2 years after starting antiretroviral therapy. These receptor sequences come from a woman aged 50 to 65 with HIV. Both conserved end residues are part of each CDR3. The D gene is left open where the match is weak. Only part of the rows carry a size: once, few, many, or a class if the clone is expanded.

TRBJ1-1 TRBV30 13 . . TGTGCCTGTAGACAGGACTTTTACACTGAAGCTTTCTTT CACRQDFYTEAFF
TRBJ2-1 TRBV27 13 . . TGTGCCAGCAGTCCCTGGGGGCTGAATGAGCAGTTCTTC CASSPWGLNEQFF
TRBJ2-7 TRBV27 15 . . TGTGCCAGCAGTTTATCGATTGGGGGGGCCCACGAGCAGTACTTC CASSLSIGGAHEQYF
TRBJ2-3 TRBV6-4 15 TRBD2 . TGTGCCAGCAGCGCCAACTTCGGGAGGGCAGATACGCAGTATTTT CASSANFGRADTQYF
TRBJ1-1 TRBV6-5 13 . . TGTGCCAGCAGTTACTTCGGGGGCTCTGAAGCTTTCTTT CASSYFGGSEAFF
TRBJ2-2 TRBV6-7 17 TRBD1 once TGTGCCAGCAGTTTACTAAGACAGGGGTCGAACACCGGGGAGCTGTTTTTT CASSLLRQGSNTGELFF
TRBJ2-2 TRBV7-9 17 . . TGTGCCAGCAGCTTATCGCCCTGGCAGACGAACACCGGGGAGCTGTTTTTT CASSLSPWQTNTGELFF
TRBJ2-7 TRBV18 12 . few TGTGCCAGCTCATCCCTGGGCGACGAGCAGTACTTC CASSSLGDEQYF
TRBJ2-3 TRBV5-4 14 . . TGTGCCAGCAGCTTGGAGCGGCGACCAGATACGCAGTATTTT CASSLERRPDTQYF
TRBJ1-4 TRBV7-9 13 . . TGTGCCAGTCGCGTAGGGGGATCTGAAAAACTGTTTTTT CASRVGGSEKLFF
TRBJ2-3 TRBV5-6 14 . . TGTGCCAGCAGCTGGACCGGCGGCACAGATACGCAGTATTTT CASSWTGGTDTQYF
TRBJ1-2 TRBV5-4 14 . few TGTGCCAGCAGCTTGTCGGCAACTAACTATGGCTACACCTTC CASSLSATNYGYTF
TRBJ2-3 TRBV4-1 18 TRBD2 . TGCGCCAGCAGCCAAGACCCGACTAGCGGGGTTTTCACAGATACGCAGTATTTT CASSQDPTSGVFTDTQYF
TRBJ2-3 TRBV7-2 13 . . TGTGCCAGCAGCTTAGTTGTAACAGATACGCAGTATTTT CASSLVVTDTQYF
TRBJ1-3 TRBV4-1 16 . . TGCGCCAGCAGCCCAGGGAGGGACTACTCTGGAAACACCATATATTTT CASSPGRDYSGNTIYF
TRBJ1-2 TRBV5-5 14 . . TGTGCCAGCAGCTTGGGGCAGGGATCCTATGGCTACACCTTC CASSLGQGSYGYTF
TRBJ2-3 TRBV6-6 14 . once TGTGCCAGCAGTTACTCGGACCCCACAGATACGCAGTATTTT CASSYSDPTDTQYF
TRBJ2-5 TRBV25-1 15 . . TGTGCCAGCAGTGTATACCTCAGGGACCGAGAGACCCAGTACTTC CASSVYLRDRETQYF